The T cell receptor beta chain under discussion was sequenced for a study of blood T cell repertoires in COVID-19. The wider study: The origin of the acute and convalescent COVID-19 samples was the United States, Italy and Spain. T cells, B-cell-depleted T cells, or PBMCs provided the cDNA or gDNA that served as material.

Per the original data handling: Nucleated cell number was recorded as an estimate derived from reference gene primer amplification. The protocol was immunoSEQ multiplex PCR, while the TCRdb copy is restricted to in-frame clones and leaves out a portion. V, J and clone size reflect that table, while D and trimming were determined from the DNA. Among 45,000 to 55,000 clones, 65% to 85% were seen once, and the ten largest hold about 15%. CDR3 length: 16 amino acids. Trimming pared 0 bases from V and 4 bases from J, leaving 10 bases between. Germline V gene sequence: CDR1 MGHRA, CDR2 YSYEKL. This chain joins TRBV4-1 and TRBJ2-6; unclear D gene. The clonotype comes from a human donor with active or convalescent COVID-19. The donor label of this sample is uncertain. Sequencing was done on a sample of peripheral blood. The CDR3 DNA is TGCGCCAGCAGCCAAGATCGCGGTACAGGGGCCAACGTCCTGACTTTC. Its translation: CASSQDRGTGANVLTF.